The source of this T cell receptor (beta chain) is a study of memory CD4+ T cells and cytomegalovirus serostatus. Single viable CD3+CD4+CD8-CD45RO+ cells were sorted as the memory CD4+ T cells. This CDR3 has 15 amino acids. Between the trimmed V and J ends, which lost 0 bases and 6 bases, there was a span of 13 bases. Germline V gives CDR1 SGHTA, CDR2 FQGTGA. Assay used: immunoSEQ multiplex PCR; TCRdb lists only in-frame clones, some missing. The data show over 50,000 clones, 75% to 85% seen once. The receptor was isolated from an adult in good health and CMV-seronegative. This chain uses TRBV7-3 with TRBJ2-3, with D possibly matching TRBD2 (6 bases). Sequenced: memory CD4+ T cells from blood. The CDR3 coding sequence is TGTGCCAGCAGCTTAACAACTAGCCGCCTGGATACGCAGTATTTT. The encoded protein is CASSLTTSRLDTQYF.